Following are 3 T cell receptor beta chains from one sample sequenced in a study of blood T cell repertoires in COVID-19. Sequencing was performed with immunoSEQ multiplex PCR; in TCRdb, only in-frame clones are kept and a portion is missing. This table has about 150,000 clones, 70% to 85% appearing once. Sequenced sample: peripheral blood. The source is a man older than 75 with COVID-19, enrolled during active disease.

Regarding this clone: The sample holds other DNA sequences that translate to the same CDR3. V usage is TRBV3-1 (or the pseudogene TRBV3-2) and J usage is TRBJ1-2, with 7 nucleotides matching TRBD1. V lost 4 bases to trimming and J lost 2 bases; unmatched junction nucleotides: 1. The germline V gene has CDR1 LGHDT and CDR2 YNNKEL (reference sequence). CDR3 length: 13 amino acids. In DNA form, the CDR3 reads TGTGCCAGCAGCCCAGGGGGAAACTATGGCTACACCTTC. This gives the protein CASSPGGNYGYTF.

The chain recombines TRBV15 with TRBJ1-5, with TRBD1 as a possible D gene (5 bases). V lost 2 bases and J lost 9, with 8 bases in between. The CDR3 loop spans 12 amino acids. The germline V gene encodes CDR1 LNHNV and CDR2 YYDKDF (reference sequence). In nucleotides, the CDR3 is TGTGCCACCAGCAGATTTCAGGGGCCCCAGCATTTT. Its protein product is CATSRFQGPQHF.

The CDR3 DNA reads TGTGCCAGTAGTCGGCGGGGGGGCCGGGAGACCCAGTACTTC. Translated, it gives CASSRRGGRETQYF. V usage is TRBV19 and J usage is TRBJ2-5, with TRBD2 matching over 9 bases. The CDR3 loop spans 14 amino acids. Germline CDR1 and CDR2: LNHDA and SQIVND (reference sequence). Trimming took 5 bases from V and 5 from J; bases not matched to a gene: 6.